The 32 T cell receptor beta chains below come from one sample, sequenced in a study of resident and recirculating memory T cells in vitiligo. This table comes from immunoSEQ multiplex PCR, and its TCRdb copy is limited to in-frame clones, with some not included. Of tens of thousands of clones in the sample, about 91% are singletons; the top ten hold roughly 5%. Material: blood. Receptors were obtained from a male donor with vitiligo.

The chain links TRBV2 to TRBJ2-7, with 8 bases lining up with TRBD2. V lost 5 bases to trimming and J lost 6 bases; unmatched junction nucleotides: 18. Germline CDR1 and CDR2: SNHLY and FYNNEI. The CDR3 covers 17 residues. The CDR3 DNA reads TGTGCCAGCAGTTCAAGGGGTTCCGGGACTAGTCGCTCCGAGCAGTACTTC. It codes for CASSSRGSGTSRSEQYF.

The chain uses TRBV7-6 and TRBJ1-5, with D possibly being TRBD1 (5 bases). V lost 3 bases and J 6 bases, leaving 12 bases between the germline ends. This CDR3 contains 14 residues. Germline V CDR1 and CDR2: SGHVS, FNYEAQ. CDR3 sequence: CASSLGGGSQPQHF. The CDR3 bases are TGTGCCAGCAGCTTGGGGGGAGGGAGTCAGCCCCAGCATTTT.

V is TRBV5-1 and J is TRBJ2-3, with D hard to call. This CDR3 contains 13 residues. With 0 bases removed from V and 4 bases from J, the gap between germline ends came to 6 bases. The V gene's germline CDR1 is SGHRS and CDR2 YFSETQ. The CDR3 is CASSLVEADTQYF. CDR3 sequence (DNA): TGCGCCAGCAGCTTGGTAGAGGCAGATACGCAGTATTTT.

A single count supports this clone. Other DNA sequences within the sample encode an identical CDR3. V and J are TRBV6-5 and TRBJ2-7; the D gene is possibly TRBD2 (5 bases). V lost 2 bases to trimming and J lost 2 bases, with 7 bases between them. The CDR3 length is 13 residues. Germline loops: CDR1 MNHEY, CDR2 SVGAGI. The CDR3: CASSYSGAYEQYF. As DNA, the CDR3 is TGTGCCAGCAGTTACAGCGGAGCCTACGAGCAGTACTTC.

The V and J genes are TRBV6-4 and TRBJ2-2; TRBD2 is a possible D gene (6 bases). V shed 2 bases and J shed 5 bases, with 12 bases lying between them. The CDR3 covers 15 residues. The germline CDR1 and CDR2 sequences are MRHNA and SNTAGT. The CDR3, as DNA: TGTGCCAGCAGTGACCGACTAGATGGGACCGGGGAGCTGTTTTTT. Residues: CASSDRLDGTGELFF.

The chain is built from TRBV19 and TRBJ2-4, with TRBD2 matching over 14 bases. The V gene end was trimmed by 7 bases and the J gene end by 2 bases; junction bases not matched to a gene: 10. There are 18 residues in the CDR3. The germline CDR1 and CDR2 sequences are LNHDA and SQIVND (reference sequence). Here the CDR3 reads CASMPGGLAGGTKNIQYF. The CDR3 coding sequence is TGTGCCAGTATGCCCGGAGGACTAGCGGGAGGTACCAAAAACATTCAGTACTTC.

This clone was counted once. The CDR3, as DNA: TGTGCCAGCAGCCCACAGGGGTTTGACACTGAAGCTTTCTTT. Translation gives CASSPQGFDTEAFF. The V and J genes are TRBV6-6 and TRBJ1-1, with TRBD1 matching over 7 bases. Trimming cost V 6 bases and J 3 bases; bases outside gene matches: 7. This CDR3 contains 14 residues. Germline V gene data show CDR1 as MNHNY and CDR2 as SVGAGI (reference sequence).

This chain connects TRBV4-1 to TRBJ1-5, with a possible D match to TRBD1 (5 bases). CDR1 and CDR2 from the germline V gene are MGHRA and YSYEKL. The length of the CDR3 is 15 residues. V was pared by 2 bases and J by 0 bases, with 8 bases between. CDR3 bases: TGCGCCAGCAGCCAATGGGGCCTTAGCAATCAGCCCCAGCATTTT. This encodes CASSQWGLSNQPQHF.

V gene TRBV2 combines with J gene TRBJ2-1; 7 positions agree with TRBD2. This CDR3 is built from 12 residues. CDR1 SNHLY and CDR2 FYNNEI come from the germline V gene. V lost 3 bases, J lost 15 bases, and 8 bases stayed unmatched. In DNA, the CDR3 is TGTGCCAGCAGTGATGCCAGCGGGACGCGGTTCTTC. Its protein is CASSDASGTRFF.

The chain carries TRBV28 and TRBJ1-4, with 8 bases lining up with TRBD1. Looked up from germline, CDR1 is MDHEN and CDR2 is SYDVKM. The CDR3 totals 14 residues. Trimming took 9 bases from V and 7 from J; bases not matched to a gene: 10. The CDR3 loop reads CASAGQGGFEKLFF. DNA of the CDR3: TGTGCCAGTGCCGGACAGGGAGGGTTTGAAAAACTGTTTTTT.

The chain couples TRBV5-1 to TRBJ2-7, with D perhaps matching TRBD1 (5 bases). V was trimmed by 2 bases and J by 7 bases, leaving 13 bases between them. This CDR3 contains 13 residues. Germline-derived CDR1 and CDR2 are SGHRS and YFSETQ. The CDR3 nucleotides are TGCGCCAGCAGCTTCAACAGGTATGGGGAGCAGTACTTC. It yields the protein CASSFNRYGEQYF.

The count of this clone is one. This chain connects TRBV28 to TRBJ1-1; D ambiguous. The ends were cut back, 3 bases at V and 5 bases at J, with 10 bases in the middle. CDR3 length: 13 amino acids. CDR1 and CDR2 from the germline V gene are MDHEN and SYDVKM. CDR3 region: CASSLAEITEAFF. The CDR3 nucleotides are TGTGCCAGCAGTTTGGCGGAAATAACTGAAGCTTTCTTT.

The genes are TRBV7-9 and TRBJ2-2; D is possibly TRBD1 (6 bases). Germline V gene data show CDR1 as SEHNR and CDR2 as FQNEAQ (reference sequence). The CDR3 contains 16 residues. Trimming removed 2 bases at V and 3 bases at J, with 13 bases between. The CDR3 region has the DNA TGTGCCAGCAGCTTAAGGGGGAGTGGAGACACCGGGGAGCTGTTTTTT. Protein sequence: CASSLRGSGDTGELFF.

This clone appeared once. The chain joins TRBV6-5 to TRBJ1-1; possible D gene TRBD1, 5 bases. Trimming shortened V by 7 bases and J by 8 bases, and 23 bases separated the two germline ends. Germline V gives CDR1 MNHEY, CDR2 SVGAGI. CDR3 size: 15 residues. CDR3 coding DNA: TGTGCCAGCACAACACTCGGGGGGGGTACAGTAGAAGCTTTCTTT. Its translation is CASTTLGGGTVEAFF.

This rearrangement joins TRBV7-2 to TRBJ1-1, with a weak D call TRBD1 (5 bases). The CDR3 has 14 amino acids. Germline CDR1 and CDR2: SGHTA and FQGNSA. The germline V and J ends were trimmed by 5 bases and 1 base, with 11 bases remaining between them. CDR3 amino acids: CASSAGRWNTEAFF. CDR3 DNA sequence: TGTGCCAGCAGCGCGGGACGGTGGAACACTGAAGCTTTCTTT.

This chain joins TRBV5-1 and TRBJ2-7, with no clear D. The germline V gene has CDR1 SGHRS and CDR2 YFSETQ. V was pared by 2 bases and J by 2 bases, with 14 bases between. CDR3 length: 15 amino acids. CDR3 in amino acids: CASSFRSDKPYEQYF. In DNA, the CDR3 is TGCGCCAGCAGCTTTCGCAGTGATAAACCCTACGAGCAGTACTTC.

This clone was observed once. The CDR3 DNA follows: TGTGCCAGCAGTCCCTCTCCCGGGACAGGGACTGGCGAGCAGTACTTC. Its translation is CASSPSPGTGTGEQYF. The chain links TRBV27 to TRBJ2-7, with 9 nucleotides matching TRBD1. The CDR3 loop spans 16 amino acids. Trimming at V came to 5 bases and at J to 6 bases, leaving 14 bases not matched to a gene. Germline loops: CDR1 MNHEY, CDR2 SMNVEV (reference sequence).

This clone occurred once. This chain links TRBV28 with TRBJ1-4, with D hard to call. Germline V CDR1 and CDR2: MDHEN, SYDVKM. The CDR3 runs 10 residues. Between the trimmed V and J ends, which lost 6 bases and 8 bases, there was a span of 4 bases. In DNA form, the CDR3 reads TGTGCCAGCAGGAGAGAAAAACTGTTTTTT. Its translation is CASRREKLFF.

CDR3 coding DNA: TGTGCCAGTAGTATCCCGACAGGGCACTACGAGCAGTACTTC. The encoded protein is CASSIPTGHYEQYF. The chain uses TRBV19 and TRBJ2-7; TRBD1 matches 7 bases. This CDR3 region has 14 residues. CDR1 and CDR2 from the germline V gene are LNHDA and SQIVND (reference sequence). V was clipped by 3 bases and J by 3 bases; unmatched bases: 5.

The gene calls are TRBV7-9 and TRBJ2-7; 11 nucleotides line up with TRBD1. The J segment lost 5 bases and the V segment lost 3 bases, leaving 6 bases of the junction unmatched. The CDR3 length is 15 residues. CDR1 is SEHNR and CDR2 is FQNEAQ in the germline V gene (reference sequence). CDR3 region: CASSLGTGGRNEQYF. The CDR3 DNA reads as TGTGCCAGCAGCTTGGGGACAGGGGGAAGGAACGAGCAGTACTTC.

The CDR3 nucleotides read TGTGCCAGCAGCTTCCCGGCGGGCAATCAGCCCCAGCATTTT. The encoded protein is CASSFPAGNQPQHF. The J gene is TRBJ1-5, the V gene TRBV7-3, with D unresolved. CDR1 SGHTA and CDR2 FQGTGA come from the germline V gene. There are 14 residues in the CDR3. V was shortened by 3 bases and J by 2 bases, with 8 bases between the two germline ends.

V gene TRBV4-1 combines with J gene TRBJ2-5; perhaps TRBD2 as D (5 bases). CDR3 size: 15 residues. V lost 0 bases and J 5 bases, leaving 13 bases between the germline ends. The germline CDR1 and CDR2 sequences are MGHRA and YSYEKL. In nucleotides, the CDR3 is TGCGCCAGCAGCCAAGATTCGGGGTCTACGGAGACCCAGTACTTC. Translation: CASSQDSGSTETQYF.

DNA of the CDR3: TGTGCCAGCAGCCTCGACAGGGCGTACTCCTACGAGCAGTACTTC. This codes for CASSLDRAYSYEQYF. J is TRBJ2-7 and V is TRBV5-5; 7 bases match TRBD1. The CDR3 contains 15 residues. With 4 bases clipped from V and 0 bases from J, the junction kept 7 bases outside the gene matches. CDR1 and CDR2 from the germline V gene are SGHKS and YYEKEE (reference sequence).

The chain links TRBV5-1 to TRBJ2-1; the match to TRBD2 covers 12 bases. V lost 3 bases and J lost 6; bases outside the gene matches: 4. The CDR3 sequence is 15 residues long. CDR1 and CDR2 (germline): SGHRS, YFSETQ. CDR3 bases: TGCGCCAGCAGCTCCCGACTAGCGGGAGTCAATGAGCAGTTCTTC. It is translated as CASSSRLAGVNEQFF.

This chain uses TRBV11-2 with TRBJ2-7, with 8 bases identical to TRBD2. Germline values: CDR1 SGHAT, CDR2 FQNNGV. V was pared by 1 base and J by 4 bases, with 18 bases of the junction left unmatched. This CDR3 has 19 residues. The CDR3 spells CASSLGKGERAGDPYEQYF. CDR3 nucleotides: TGTGCCAGCAGCTTAGGTAAAGGGGAAAGAGCGGGGGACCCTTACGAGCAGTACTTC. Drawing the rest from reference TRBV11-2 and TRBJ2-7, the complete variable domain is EAGVAQSPRYKIIEKRQSVAFWCNPISGHATLYWYQQILGQGPKLLIQFQNNGVVDDSQLPKDRFSAERLKGVDSTLKIQPAKLEDSAVYLCASSLGKGERAGDPYEQYFGPGTRLTVT.

CDR3 in DNA: TGTGCCAGCCATACCACAGGGAGCGCTTTCTTT. It yields the protein CASHTTGSAFF. The chain uses TRBV28 and TRBJ1-1, with a tentative D call TRBD1 (6 bases). This CDR3 contains 11 residues. V was pared by 8 bases and J by 11 bases, with 15 bases between. Per the germline V gene, CDR1 is MDHEN and CDR2 is SYDVKM. Complete variable domain (other parts from reference TRBV28 and TRBJ1-1): DVKVTQSSRYLVKRTGEKVFLECVQDMDHENMFWYRQDPGLGLRLIYFSYDVKMKEKGDIPEGYSVSREKKERFSLILESASTNQTSMYLCASHTTGSAFFGQGTRLTVV.

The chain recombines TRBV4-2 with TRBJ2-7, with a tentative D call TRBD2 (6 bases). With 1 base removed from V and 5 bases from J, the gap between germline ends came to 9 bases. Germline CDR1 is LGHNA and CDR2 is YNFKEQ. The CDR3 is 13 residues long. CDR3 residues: CASSQAGVDEQYF. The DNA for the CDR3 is TGTGCCAGCAGCCAAGCGGGAGTTGACGAGCAGTACTTC.

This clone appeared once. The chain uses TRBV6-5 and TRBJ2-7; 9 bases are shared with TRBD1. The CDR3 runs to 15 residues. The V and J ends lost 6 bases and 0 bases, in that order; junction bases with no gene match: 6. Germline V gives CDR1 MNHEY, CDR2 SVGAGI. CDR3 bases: TGTGCCAGCAGCCTACCGGGACAGGGCTCCTACGAGCAGTACTTC. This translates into CASSLPGQGSYEQYF.

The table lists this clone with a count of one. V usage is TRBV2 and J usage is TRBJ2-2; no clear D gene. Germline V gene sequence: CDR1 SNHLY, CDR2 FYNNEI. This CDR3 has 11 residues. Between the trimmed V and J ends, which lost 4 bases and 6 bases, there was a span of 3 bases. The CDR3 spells CASSVAGELFF. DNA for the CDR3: TGTGCCAGCAGTGTCGCCGGGGAGCTGTTTTTT.

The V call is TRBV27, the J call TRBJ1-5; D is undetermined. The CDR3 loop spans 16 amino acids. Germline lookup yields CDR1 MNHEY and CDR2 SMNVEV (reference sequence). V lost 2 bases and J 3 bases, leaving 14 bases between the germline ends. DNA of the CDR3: TGTGCCAGCAGTTTAGGTCGGGCGGGCATCAATCAGCCCCAGCATTTT. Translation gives CASSLGRAGINQPQHF.

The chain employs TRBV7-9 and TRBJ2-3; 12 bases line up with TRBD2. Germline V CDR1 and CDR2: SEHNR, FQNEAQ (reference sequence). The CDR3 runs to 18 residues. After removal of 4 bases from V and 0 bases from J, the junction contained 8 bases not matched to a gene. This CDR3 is CASSSGIGTSGSTDTQYF. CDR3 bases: TGTGCCAGCAGCTCTGGGATAGGGACTAGCGGGAGCACAGATACGCAGTATTTT.

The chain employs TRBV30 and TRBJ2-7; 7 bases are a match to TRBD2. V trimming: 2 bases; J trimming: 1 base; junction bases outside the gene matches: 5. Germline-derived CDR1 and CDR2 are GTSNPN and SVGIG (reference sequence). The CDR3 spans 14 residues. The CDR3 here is CAWSPGLVSYEQYF. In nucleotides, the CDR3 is TGTGCCTGGAGTCCCGGACTAGTATCCTACGAGCAGTACTTC.